This is a list of T cell receptor beta chains from one sample in a study of CD8+ T cells in alopecia areata. Assay: immunoSEQ multiplex PCR; the TCRdb copy retains only in-frame clones and omits some. The table shows about 200,000 clones, with about three fifths occurring only once. This sample comprised CD4+ T cells sorted from blood, obtained at week 24, from a patient treated with tofacitinib. These receptor sequences come from a human donor with alopecia areata. The CDR3 runs from the conserved cysteine through the conserved F or W. Fields, in order: J gene, D gene, V gene, clone size, CDR3 DNA, CDR3 protein. The D gene is left open where the match is weak. Expanded clones get a size class; other rows say once, few or many, or leave the size out.

J gene: TRBJ2-7; D gene: NA; V gene: TRBV6-5; clone size: few; CDR3 DNA: TGTGCCAGCAGTGACCGGGCCTACGAGCAGTACTTC; CDR3 protein: CASSDRAYEQYF
J gene: TRBJ1-2; D gene: TRBD1; V gene: TRBV29-1; clone size: NA; CDR3 DNA: TGCAGCGTGCTCACAGGGGGCGGGTATGGCTACACCTTC; CDR3 protein: CSVLTGGGYGYTF
J gene: TRBJ2-2; D gene: NA; V gene: TRBV28; clone size: few; CDR3 DNA: TGTGCCAGCAGTTCCTCCTGGAGAAACACCGGGGAGCTGTTTTTT; CDR3 protein: CASSSSWRNTGELFF
J gene: TRBJ2-7; D gene: NA; V gene: TRBV30; clone size: NA; CDR3 DNA: TGTGCCTGGACACGACAGTCGAAGTCCTACGAGCAGTACTTC; CDR3 protein: CAWTRQSKSYEQYF
J gene: TRBJ2-6; D gene: NA; V gene: TRBV14; clone size: NA; CDR3 DNA: TGTGCCAGCAGCCACAGGGTGGCAGGGACTGGGGCCAACGTCCTGACTTTC; CDR3 protein: CASSHRVAGTGANVLTF
J gene: TRBJ1-1; D gene: NA; V gene: TRBV5-1; clone size: NA; CDR3 DNA: TGCGCCAGCAGCTTGGTTCCAGGGGCTGAAGCTTTCTTT; CDR3 protein: CASSLVPGAEAFF
J gene: TRBJ2-7; D gene: TRBD1; V gene: TRBV30; clone size: NA; CDR3 DNA: TGTGCCTGGCTGCCGGGACAGGGTAATTACGAGCAGTACTTC; CDR3 protein: CAWLPGQGNYEQYF
J gene: TRBJ2-2; D gene: NA; V gene: TRBV5-4; clone size: NA; CDR3 DNA: TGTGCCAGCAGCTTGGGGCTAGCTAACACCGGGGAGCTGTTTTTT; CDR3 protein: CASSLGLANTGELFF
J gene: TRBJ2-1; D gene: NA; V gene: TRBV9; clone size: NA; CDR3 DNA: TGTGCCAGCAGCGTGTCCCCCGTGGGTCGGAACGGGAATGAGCAGTTCTTC; CDR3 protein: CASSVSPVGRNGNEQFF
J gene: TRBJ2-3; D gene: TRBD1; V gene: TRBV7-9; clone size: once; CDR3 DNA: TGTGCCAGCAGCATGGACAGGGTAACAGATACGCAGTATTTT; CDR3 protein: CASSMDRVTDTQYF
J gene: TRBJ2-3; D gene: TRBD2; V gene: TRBV30; clone size: NA; CDR3 DNA: TGTGCCTGGAAGGGCGGGAGTTGGACAGATACGCAGTATTTT; CDR3 protein: CAWKGGSWTDTQYF
J gene: TRBJ2-3; D gene: TRBD2; V gene: TRBV11-2; clone size: NA; CDR3 DNA: TGTGCCAGCAGGTTTGCGGGGGGGCTCACAGATACGCAGTATTTT; CDR3 protein: CASRFAGGLTDTQYF
J gene: TRBJ2-3; D gene: TRBD2; V gene: TRBV19; clone size: once; CDR3 DNA: TGTGCCAGTAGTTCTAGCGGGAACACAGATACGCAGTATTTT; CDR3 protein: CASSSSGNTDTQYF
J gene: TRBJ2-5; D gene: NA; V gene: TRBV7-3; clone size: few; CDR3 DNA: TGTGCCAGCAGCTGGCGTCCAGGGGCTCAAGAGACCCAGTACTTC; CDR3 protein: CASSWRPGAQETQYF
J gene: TRBJ2-1; D gene: NA; V gene: TRBV7-7; clone size: NA; CDR3 DNA: TGTGCCAGCAGCCCTACACCAGGACTCCTTAATGAGCAGTTCTTC; CDR3 protein: CASSPTPGLLNEQFF
J gene: TRBJ1-1; D gene: TRBD1; V gene: TRBV7-2; clone size: NA; CDR3 DNA: TGTGCCAGCAGCTTAGGCGGGACAGGGGCTATCGCGAACACTGAAGCTTTCTTT; CDR3 protein: CASSLGGTGAIANTEAFF
J gene: TRBJ2-5; D gene: NA; V gene: TRBV30; clone size: NA; CDR3 DNA: TGTGCCTGGAGTCAAGCAGGGGGGGAGACCCAGTACTTC; CDR3 protein: CAWSQAGGETQYF
J gene: TRBJ1-1; D gene: NA; V gene: TRBV29-1; clone size: few; CDR3 DNA: TGCAGCGTATCTCCAGGGGTCGTCGAAGCTTTCTTT; CDR3 protein: CSVSPGVVEAFF
J gene: TRBJ2-1; D gene: NA; V gene: TRBV29-1; clone size: NA; CDR3 DNA: TGCAGCGTTGGGGCTTCTACATACAATGAGCAGTTCTTC; CDR3 protein: CSVGASTYNEQFF
J gene: TRBJ2-3; D gene: NA; V gene: TRBV10-3; clone size: NA; CDR3 DNA: TGTGCCATCAGAGGGGATACAGGGACAGATACGCAGTATTTT; CDR3 protein: CAIRGDTGTDTQYF
J gene: TRBJ1-2; D gene: NA; V gene: TRBV29-1; clone size: NA; CDR3 DNA: TGCAGCGCCCTCGTTGATGCCAAAAGCAGGGGCTACACCTTC; CDR3 protein: CSALVDAKSRGYTF
J gene: TRBJ2-2; D gene: NA; V gene: TRBV7-9; clone size: NA; CDR3 DNA: TGTGCCAGCAGCAAAACAGGGTTCGTTGGGACCGGGGAGCTGTTTTTT; CDR3 protein: CASSKTGFVGTGELFF
J gene: TRBJ2-5; D gene: TRBD1; V gene: TRBV12-5; clone size: few; CDR3 DNA: TGTGCTAGTGGTATTGACAGGGGGGAGACCCAGTACTTC; CDR3 protein: CASGIDRGETQYF
J gene: TRBJ1-1; D gene: NA; V gene: TRBV30; clone size: NA; CDR3 DNA: TGTGCCTGGAGGCGACCAAAGCAGAACACTGAAGCTTTCTTT; CDR3 protein: CAWRRPKQNTEAFF
J gene: TRBJ1-1; D gene: NA; V gene: TRBV18; clone size: NA; CDR3 DNA: TGTGCCAGCTCACAGGTTGGGGACACTGAAGCTTTCTTT; CDR3 protein: CASSQVGDTEAFF
J gene: TRBJ2-5; D gene: TRBD2; V gene: TRBV30; clone size: NA; CDR3 DNA: TGTGCCTGGAGTCAAAGTACGGGAGCGGGAGTTGAGACCCAGTACTTC; CDR3 protein: CAWSQSTGAGVETQYF
J gene: TRBJ1-1; D gene: NA; V gene: TRBV27; clone size: NA; CDR3 DNA: TGTGCCAGCAAAGGGGGAGATACTGAAGCTTTCTTT; CDR3 protein: CASKGGDTEAFF